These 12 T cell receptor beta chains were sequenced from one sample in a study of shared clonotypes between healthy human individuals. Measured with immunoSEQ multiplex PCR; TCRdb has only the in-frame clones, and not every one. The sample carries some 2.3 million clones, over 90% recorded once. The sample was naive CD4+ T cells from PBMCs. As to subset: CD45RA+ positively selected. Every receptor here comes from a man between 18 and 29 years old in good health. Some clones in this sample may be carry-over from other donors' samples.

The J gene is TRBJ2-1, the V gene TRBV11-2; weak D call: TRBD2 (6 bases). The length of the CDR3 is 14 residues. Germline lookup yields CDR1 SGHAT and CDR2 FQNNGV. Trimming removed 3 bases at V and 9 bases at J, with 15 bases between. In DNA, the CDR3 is TGTGCCAGCAGCTTTAAAGGAGTCGGGAGTGAGCAGTTCTTC. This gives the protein CASSFKGVGSEQFF.

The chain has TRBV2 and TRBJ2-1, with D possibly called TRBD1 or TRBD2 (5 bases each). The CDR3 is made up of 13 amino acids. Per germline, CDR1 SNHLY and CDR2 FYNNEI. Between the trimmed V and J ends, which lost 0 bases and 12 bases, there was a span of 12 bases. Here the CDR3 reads CASSEAVDGGQFF. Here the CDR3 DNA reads TGTGCCAGCAGTGAAGCGGTGGATGGGGGGCAGTTCTTC.

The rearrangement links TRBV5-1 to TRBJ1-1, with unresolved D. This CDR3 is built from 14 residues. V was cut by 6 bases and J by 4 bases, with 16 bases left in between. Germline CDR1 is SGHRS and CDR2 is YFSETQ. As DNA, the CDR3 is TGCGCCAGCAATCCCGGCTCTGTGGCCACTGAAGCTTTCTTT. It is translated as CASNPGSVATEAFF.

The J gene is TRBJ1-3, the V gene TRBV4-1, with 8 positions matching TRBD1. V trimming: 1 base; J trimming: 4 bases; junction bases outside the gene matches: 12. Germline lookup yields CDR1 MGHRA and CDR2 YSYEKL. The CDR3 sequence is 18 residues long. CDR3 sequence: CASSQGSPQGAAGNTIYF. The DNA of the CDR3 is TGCGCCAGCAGCCAAGGTTCCCCTCAGGGGGCTGCAGGAAACACCATATATTTT.

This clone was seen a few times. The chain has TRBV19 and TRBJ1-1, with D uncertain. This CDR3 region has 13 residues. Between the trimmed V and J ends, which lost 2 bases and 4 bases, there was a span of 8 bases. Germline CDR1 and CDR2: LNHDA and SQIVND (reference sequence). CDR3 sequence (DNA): TGTGCCAGTAGTATACTCGGGAGCACTGAAGCTTTCTTT. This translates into CASSILGSTEAFF.

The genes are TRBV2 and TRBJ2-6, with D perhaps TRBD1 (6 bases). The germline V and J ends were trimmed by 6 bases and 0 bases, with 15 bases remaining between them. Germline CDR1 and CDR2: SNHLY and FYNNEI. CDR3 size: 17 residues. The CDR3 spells CASRRANRASGANVLTF. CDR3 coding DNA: TGTGCCAGCAGAAGGGCCAACAGGGCCTCTGGGGCCAACGTCCTGACTTTC.

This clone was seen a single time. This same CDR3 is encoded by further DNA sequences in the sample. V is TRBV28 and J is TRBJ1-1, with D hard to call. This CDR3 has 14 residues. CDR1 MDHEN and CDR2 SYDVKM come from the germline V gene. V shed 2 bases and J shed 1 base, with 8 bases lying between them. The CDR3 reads CASSLSRQNTEAFF. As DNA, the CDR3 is TGTGCCAGCAGTTTAAGCCGGCAGAACACTGAAGCTTTCTTT.

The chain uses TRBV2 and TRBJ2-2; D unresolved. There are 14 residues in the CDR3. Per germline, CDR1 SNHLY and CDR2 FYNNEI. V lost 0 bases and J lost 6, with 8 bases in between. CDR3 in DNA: TGTGCCAGCAGTGAAGCGCTTCCGTCCGGGGAGCTGTTTTTT. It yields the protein CASSEALPSGELFF.

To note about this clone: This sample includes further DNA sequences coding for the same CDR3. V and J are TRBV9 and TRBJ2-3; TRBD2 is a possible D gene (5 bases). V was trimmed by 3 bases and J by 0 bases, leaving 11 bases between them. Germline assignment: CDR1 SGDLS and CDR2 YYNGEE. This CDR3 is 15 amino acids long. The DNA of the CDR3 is TGTGCCAGCAGCGCCCAGCGGACTAGCACAGATACGCAGTATTTT. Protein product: CASSAQRTSTDTQYF.

CDR3: CASSGSGATNEKLFF. The CDR3 nucleotides read TGTGCCAGCAGCGGATCCGGTGCAACTAATGAAAAACTGTTTTTT. The rearrangement links TRBV5-4 to TRBJ1-4, with no clear D. Trimming pared 4 bases from V and 0 bases from J, leaving 10 bases between. This CDR3 contains 15 residues. Per the germline V gene, CDR1 is SGHNT and CDR2 is YYREEE (reference sequence).

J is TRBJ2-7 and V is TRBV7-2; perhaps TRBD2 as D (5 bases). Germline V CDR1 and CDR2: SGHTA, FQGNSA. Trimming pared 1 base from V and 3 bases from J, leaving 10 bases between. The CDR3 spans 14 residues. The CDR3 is CASSLVWGVYEQYF. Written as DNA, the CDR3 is TGTGCCAGCAGCTTAGTGTGGGGAGTCTACGAGCAGTACTTC.

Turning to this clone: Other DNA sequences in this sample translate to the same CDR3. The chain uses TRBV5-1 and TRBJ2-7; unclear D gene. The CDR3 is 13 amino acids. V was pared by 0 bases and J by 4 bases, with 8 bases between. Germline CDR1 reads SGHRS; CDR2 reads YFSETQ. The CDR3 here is CASSLVFSYEQYF. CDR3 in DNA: TGCGCCAGCAGCTTGGTTTTCAGTTACGAGCAGTACTTC.